The clone carrying this TCR beta chain has a count of ten or more. Researchers amplified the TCR beta CDR3 regions from RNA transcripts. HTBI primers were used for first-round RT-PCR of the TCR CDR3. Via MiXCR, TCRdb re-called the multiplex PCR reads, giving one row per CDR3 protein. Among hundreds of thousands of distinct CDR3 sequences listed, around 16% were seen once. The sample belongs to a study of T cells in Graves' hyperthyroidism and ophthalmopathy. Germline loops: CDR1 SQVTM, CDR2 ANQGSEA. Trimming took 3 bases from V and 8 from J, leaving 12 bases between them. CDR3 length: 12 amino acids. The chain joins TRBV29-1 to TRBJ2-3; TRBD2 might be the D (6 bases). Sequences were obtained from blood. This sequence originates from a young woman with Graves' hyperthyroidism. The CDR3 loop is CSVDGGVGTQYF. The CDR3 DNA reads as TGCAGCGTTGATGGCGGGGTGGGTACGCAGTATTTT.